Included here is one TCR beta chain sequence, with context. These data originate in a study of T-cell reconstitution after alpha-beta-depleted transplantation in children. Preparing the TCRbeta library involved the use of unique molecular identifiers. Using its own MiXCR run on the PCR reads, TCRdb lists one record per CDR3 protein. The data hold about 20,000 distinct CDR3 sequences, with 9.5% to 13% observed a single time. This specimen consisted of PBMCs from the stem cell graft donor, obtained from the stem cell graft. The TCR originated in a human donor who donated a stem cell graft to a child with chronic granulomatous disease.

As DNA, the CDR3 is TGCGCCAGCAGCGCAACACTAGCGGCGAACACCGGGGAGCTGTTTTTT. Its protein product is CASSATLAANTGELFF. This chain links TRBV5-1 with TRBJ2-2; 8 nucleotides match TRBD2. The CDR3 length is 16 residues. Germline V gives CDR1 SGHRS, CDR2 YFSETQ. With 4 bases clipped from V and 0 bases from J, the junction kept 5 bases outside the gene matches.